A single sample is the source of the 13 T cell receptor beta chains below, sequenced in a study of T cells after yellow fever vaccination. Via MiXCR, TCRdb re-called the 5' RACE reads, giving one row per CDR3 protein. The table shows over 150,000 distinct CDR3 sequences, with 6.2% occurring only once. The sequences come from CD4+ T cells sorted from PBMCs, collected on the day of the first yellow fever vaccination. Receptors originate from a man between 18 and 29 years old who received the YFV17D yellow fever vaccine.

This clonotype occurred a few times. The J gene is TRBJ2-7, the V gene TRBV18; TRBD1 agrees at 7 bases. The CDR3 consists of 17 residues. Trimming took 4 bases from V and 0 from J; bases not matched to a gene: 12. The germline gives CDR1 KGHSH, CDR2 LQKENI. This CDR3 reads CASSRLILDRSSYEQYF. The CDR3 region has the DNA TGTGCCAGCTCACGCCTGATTTTGGACAGGAGCTCCTACGAGCAGTACTTC.

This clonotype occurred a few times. Written as DNA, the CDR3 is TGTGCCAGCAGCTCGAGAGGTAGCAACGAGCAGTACTTC. Amino acids: CASSSRGSNEQYF. The chain is built from TRBV5-5 and TRBJ2-7; unclear D gene. The germline gives CDR1 SGHKS, CDR2 YYEKEE (reference sequence). This CDR3 region has 13 residues. The germline V and J ends were trimmed by 3 bases and 5 bases, with 12 bases remaining between them. Filled out from reference TRBV5-5 and TRBJ2-7, the complete variable domain reads DAGVTQSPTHLIKTRGQQVTLRCSPISGHKSVSWYQQVLGQGPQFIFQYYEKEERGRGNFPDRFSARQFPNYSSELNVNALLLGDSALYLCASSSRGSNEQYFGPGTRLTVT.

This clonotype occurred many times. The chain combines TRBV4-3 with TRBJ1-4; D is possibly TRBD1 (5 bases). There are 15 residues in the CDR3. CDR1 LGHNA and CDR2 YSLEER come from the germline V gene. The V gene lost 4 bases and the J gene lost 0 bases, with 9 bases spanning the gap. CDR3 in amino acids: CASSPLRATNEKLFF. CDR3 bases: TGCGCCAGCAGCCCCCTCAGGGCAACTAATGAAAAACTGTTTTTT.

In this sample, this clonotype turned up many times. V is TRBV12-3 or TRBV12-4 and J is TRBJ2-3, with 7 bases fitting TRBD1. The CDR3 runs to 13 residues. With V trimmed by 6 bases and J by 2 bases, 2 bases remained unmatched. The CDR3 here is CASREGATDTQYF. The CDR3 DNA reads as TGTGCCAGCAGAGAGGGGGCCACAGATACGCAGTATTTT.

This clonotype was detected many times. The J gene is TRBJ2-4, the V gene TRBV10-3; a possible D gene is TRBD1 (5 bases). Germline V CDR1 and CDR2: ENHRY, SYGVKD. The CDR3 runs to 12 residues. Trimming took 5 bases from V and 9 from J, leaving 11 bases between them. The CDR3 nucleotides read TGTGCCATCAGTACACTTAGGGGCATTCAGTACTTC. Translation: CAISTLRGIQYF.

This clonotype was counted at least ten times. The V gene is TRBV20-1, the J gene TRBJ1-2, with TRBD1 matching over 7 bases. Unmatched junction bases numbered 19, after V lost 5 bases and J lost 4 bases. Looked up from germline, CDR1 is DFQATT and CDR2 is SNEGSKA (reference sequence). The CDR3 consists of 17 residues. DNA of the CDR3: TGCAGTGCTTATCACCCGGGACAGTTTTTCAGGGGCTATGGCTACACCTTC. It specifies CSAYHPGQFFRGYGYTF.

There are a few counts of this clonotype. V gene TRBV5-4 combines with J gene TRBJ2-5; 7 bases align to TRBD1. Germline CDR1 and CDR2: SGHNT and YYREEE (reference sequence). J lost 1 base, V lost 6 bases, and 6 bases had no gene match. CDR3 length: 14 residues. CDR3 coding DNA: TGTGCCAGCACCCGACAGGGCGCCCAAGAGACCCAGTACTTC. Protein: CASTRQGAQETQYF. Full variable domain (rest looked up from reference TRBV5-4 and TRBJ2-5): ETGVTQSPTHLIKTRGQQVTLRCSSQSGHNTVSWYQQALGQGPQFIFQYYREEENGRGNFPPRFSGLQFPNYSSELNVNALELDDSALYLCASTRQGAQETQYFGPGTRLLVL.

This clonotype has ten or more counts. Here the CDR3 reads CSAATGQIQETQYF. The CDR3 DNA reads as TGCAGTGCGGCGACGGGACAGATACAAGAGACCCAGTACTTC. This chain uses TRBV20-1 with TRBJ2-5; 7 bases agree with TRBD1. This CDR3 contains 14 residues. V lost 6 bases to trimming and J lost 2 bases; unmatched junction nucleotides: 9. Germline values: CDR1 DFQATT, CDR2 SNEGSKA (reference sequence).

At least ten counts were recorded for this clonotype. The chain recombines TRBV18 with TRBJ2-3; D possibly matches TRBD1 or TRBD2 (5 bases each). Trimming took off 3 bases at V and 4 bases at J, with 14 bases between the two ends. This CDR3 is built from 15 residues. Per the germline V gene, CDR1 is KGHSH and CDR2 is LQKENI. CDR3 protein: CASSPPRGGADTQYF. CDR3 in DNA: TGTGCCAGCTCACCCCCACGGGGCGGAGCAGATACGCAGTATTTT.

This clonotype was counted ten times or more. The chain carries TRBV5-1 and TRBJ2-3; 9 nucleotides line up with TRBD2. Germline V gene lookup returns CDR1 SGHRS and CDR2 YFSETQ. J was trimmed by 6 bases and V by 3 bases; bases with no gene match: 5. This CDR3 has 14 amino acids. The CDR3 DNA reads TGCGCCAGCAGCTCTAGCGGGGCAGAGGATACGCAGTATTTT. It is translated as CASSSSGAEDTQYF.

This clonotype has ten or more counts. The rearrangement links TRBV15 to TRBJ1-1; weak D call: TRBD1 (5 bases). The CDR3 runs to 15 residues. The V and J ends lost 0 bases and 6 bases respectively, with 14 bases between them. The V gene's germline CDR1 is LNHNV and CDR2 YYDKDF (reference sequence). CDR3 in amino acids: CATSRDLQGGPEAFF. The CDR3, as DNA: TGTGCCACCAGCAGAGATTTGCAGGGAGGACCTGAAGCTTTCTTT.

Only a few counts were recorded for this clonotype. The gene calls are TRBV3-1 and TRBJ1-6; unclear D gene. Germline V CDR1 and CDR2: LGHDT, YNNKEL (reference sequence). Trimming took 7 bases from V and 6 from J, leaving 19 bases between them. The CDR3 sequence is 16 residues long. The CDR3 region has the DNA TGTGCCAGCAAGCTGGGTCCACCGGGTATTAATTCACCCCTCCACTTT. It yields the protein CASKLGPPGINSPLHF. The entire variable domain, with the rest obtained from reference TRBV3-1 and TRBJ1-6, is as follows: DTAVSQTPKYLVTQMGNDKSIKCEQNLGHDTMYWYKQDSKKFLKIMFSYNNKELIINETVPNRFSPKSPDKAHLNLHINSLELGDSAVYFCASKLGPPGINSPLHFGNGTRLTVT.

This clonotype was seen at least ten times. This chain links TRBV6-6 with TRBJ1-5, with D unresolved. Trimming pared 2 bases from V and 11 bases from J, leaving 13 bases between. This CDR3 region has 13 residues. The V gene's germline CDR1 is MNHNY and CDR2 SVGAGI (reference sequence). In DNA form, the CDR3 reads TGTGCCAGCAGTTACAGGCCCGGATCAGCCCAGCATTTT. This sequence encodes CASSYRPGSAQHF.